A selection of T cell receptor beta chains follows, all from one sample in a study of blood T cell repertoires in COVID-19. Method: immunoSEQ multiplex PCR; TCRdb's copy keeps in-frame clones and lacks some. The sample lists hundreds of thousands of clones, 86% occurring once. Sequenced input: peripheral blood. Receptor source: a woman aged 55-70 years who had recovered from COVID-19. Each CDR3 is given without its conserved first and last residue. Clone size is stated in some rows and not others, as once, few, many or a class when expanded.

>TRBV21-1|NA|TRBJ1-1
ASSTTDRENTEAF
>TRBV7-8|once|TRBJ1-2
ASSLRQGGYT
>TRBV6-5|once|TRBJ1-6
ASSSTRGQGTSPLH
>TRBV29-1|NA|TRBJ1-3
SAHTGSTGNTIY
>TRBV19|NA|TRBJ1-3
ASSMGGQRNTIY
>TRBV25-1|NA|TRBJ2-2
ASSGYRQGNTGELF
>TRBV3-1/TRBV3-2|NA|TRBJ2-3
ASSQEVGGYTDTQY
>TRBV19|NA|TRBJ2-3
ASKTGPGTDTQY
>TRBV6-4|NA|TRBJ1-5
ASSPSGGIQPQH
>TRBV6-5|NA|TRBJ1-2
ASTTRQGGGYT
>TRBV5-1|NA|TRBJ2-2
ASSPDTFPGELF
>TRBV29-1|NA|TRBJ2-7
SARLAINSYEQY
>TRBV10-3|NA|TRBJ1-4
AIRKDSRANEKLF
>TRBV10-3|once|TRBJ1-6
ATEQGTRNSPLH
>TRBV4-3|NA|TRBJ1-5
ASSLPPPGGVDQPQH
>TRBV7-3|NA|TRBJ1-6
ASSHRRGLDSPLH
>TRBV7-2|NA|TRBJ2-2
ASSLVHTGTGELF